Following are 29 T cell receptor beta chains from one sample sequenced in a study of shared clonotypes between healthy human individuals. The protocol was immunoSEQ multiplex PCR, while the TCRdb copy is restricted to in-frame clones and leaves out a portion. The data contain roughly 2.5 million clones, around 90% of them singletons. Sample: naive CD4+ T cells sorted from blood. Subset denoted: CD45RA+ positively selected. These receptors were obtained from a man aged 18 to 29 in good health.

This chain joins TRBV5-5 and TRBJ1-1; TRBD1 might be the D (5 bases). The CDR3 is 14 residues long. The germline V gene encodes CDR1 SGHKS and CDR2 YYEKEE (reference sequence). Trimming took off 4 bases at V and 3 bases at J, with 13 bases between the two ends. CDR3 in DNA: TGTGCCAGCAGCAATTGGGGGTTGTACACTGAAGCTTTCTTT. Protein product: CASSNWGLYTEAFF.

This clone was found once. The gene calls are TRBV29-1 and TRBJ2-7, with 14 bases aligning to TRBD2. Germline assignment: CDR1 SQVTM and CDR2 ANQGSEA. J lost 4 bases, V lost 6 bases, and 14 bases had no gene match. The CDR3 covers 17 residues. The CDR3 DNA is TGCAGCGTCGTGGGGACTAGCGGGAGAAGAGGGCTTTACGAGCAGTACTTC. Translation gives CSVVGTSGRRGLYEQYF.

The chain employs TRBV4-1 and TRBJ1-4; 9 nucleotides align to TRBD1. J lost 8 bases, V lost 5 bases, and 9 bases had no gene match. CDR1 MGHRA and CDR2 YSYEKL come from the germline V gene. The CDR3 length is 15 residues. The CDR3 is CASSAPGQGGEKLFF. The CDR3 bases are TGCGCCAGCAGCGCACCGGGACAGGGAGGGGAAAAACTGTTTTTT.

The chain links TRBV11-1 to TRBJ2-7; D is perhaps TRBD1 (5 bases). This CDR3 is 13 amino acids long. Between the trimmed V and J ends, which lost 0 bases and 6 bases, there was a span of 9 bases. Germline CDR1 and CDR2: SGHAT and FQDESV (reference sequence). CDR3 bases: TGTGCCAGCAGCTTAGCAGGGGCTGCCGAGCAGTACTTC. Its translation is CASSLAGAAEQYF.

The V gene is TRBV10-3, the J gene TRBJ2-7; D not resolved. Germline CDR1 is ENHRY and CDR2 is SYGVKD. The CDR3 is made up of 12 amino acids. V lost 1 base and J lost 2, with 3 bases in between. CDR3 residues: CAISEYPYEQYF. The CDR3 region has the DNA TGTGCCATCAGTGAGTACCCCTACGAGCAGTACTTC.

The genes are TRBV2 and TRBJ2-2; 7 nucleotides agree with TRBD2. This CDR3 contains 15 residues. The J segment lost 4 bases and the V segment lost 4 bases, leaving 6 bases of the junction unmatched. Germline V gene sequence: CDR1 SNHLY, CDR2 FYNNEI. In DNA, the CDR3 is TGTGCCAGCAGTGGTCGGACTAGTGCCACCGGGGAGCTGTTTTTT. As protein: CASSGRTSATGELFF.

The rearrangement joins TRBV5-1 to TRBJ2-1; D remains ambiguous. The germline V gene encodes CDR1 SGHRS and CDR2 YFSETQ. The CDR3 is 16 amino acids. V lost 0 bases to trimming and J lost 5 bases, with 15 bases between them. CDR3 coding DNA: TGCGCCAGCAGCTTGGGGCGGACCACGGGTGACAATGAGCAGTTCTTC. It translates to CASSLGRTTGDNEQFF. Full variable domain (rest looked up from reference TRBV5-1 and TRBJ2-1): KAGVTQTPRYLIKTRGQQVTLSCSPISGHRSVSWYQQTPGQGLQFLFEYFSETQRNKGNFPGRFSGRQFSNSRSEMNVSTLELGDSALYLCASSLGRTTGDNEQFFGPGTRLTVL.

Turning to this clone: Other nucleotide sequences from this sample produce the same CDR3. The chain recombines TRBV9 with TRBJ2-3; D uncertain. Per the germline V gene, CDR1 is SGDLS and CDR2 is YYNGEE. There are 14 residues in the CDR3. Trimming pared 0 bases from V and 2 bases from J, leaving 7 bases between. Here the CDR3 DNA reads TGTGCCAGCAGCGTAGCTGGCTCCACAGATACGCAGTATTTT. Encoded protein: CASSVAGSTDTQYF.

In its sample, this clone was seen once. The chain has TRBV7-9 and TRBJ2-1, with D perhaps TRBD2 (7 bases). V shed 0 bases and J shed 8 bases, with 14 bases lying between them. Per germline, CDR1 SEHNR and CDR2 FQNEAQ (reference sequence). The CDR3 is 15 amino acids. The CDR3 sequence: CASSLAGGHVHEQFF. The CDR3 bases are TGTGCCAGCAGCTTAGCGGGGGGGCATGTACATGAGCAGTTCTTC. Using reference TRBV7-9 and TRBJ2-1 for the parts outside the CDR3, the full variable domain is DTGVSQNPRHKITKRGQNVTFRCDPISEHNRLYWYRQTLGQGPEFLTYFQNEAQLEKSRLLSDRFSAERPKGSFSTLEIQRTEQGDSAMYLCASSLAGGHVHEQFFGPGTRLTVL.

This clone was recorded a few times. The rearrangement links TRBV2 to TRBJ1-1; 10 bases fit TRBD1. The junction had 20 bases not matched to a gene; V was cut back by 11 bases and J by 5 bases. Germline V gene lookup returns CDR1 SNHLY and CDR2 FYNNEI. The CDR3 has 17 amino acids. CDR3 coding DNA: TGTGCCGAACGCGGTGGGGGACAGGGGAGGAGGTTAACTGAAGCTTTCTTT. Residues: CAERGGGQGRRLTEAFF.

This chain uses TRBV19 with TRBJ2-3; D is possibly TRBD2 (6 bases). V was clipped by 5 bases and J by 1 base, with 10 bases between them. CDR3 size: 14 residues. The V gene's germline CDR1 is LNHDA and CDR2 SQIVND (reference sequence). The CDR3: CASSLANGTDTQYF. CDR3 DNA sequence: TGTGCCAGTAGTCTAGCGAACGGCACAGATACGCAGTATTTT.

The chain combines TRBV19 with TRBJ1-1; D perhaps matches TRBD1 (6 bases). V was cut by 1 base and J by 4 bases, with 10 bases left in between. CDR3 length equals 14 residues. Germline V lookup: CDR1 LNHDA, CDR2 SQIVND (reference sequence). The CDR3 sequence: CASSIGDTFTEAFF. Written as DNA, the CDR3 is TGTGCCAGTAGTATAGGGGACACCTTCACTGAAGCTTTCTTT.

V usage is TRBV18 and J usage is TRBJ1-4, with D possibly TRBD1 on 6 matching bases. The CDR3 has 15 amino acids. Germline assignment: CDR1 KGHSH and CDR2 LQKENI. Trimming took 0 bases from V and 10 from J, leaving 15 bases between them. CDR3 sequence (DNA): TGTGCCAGCTCACCACCGGGTCAGGGGAGCAGAAAACTGTTTTTT. It is translated as CASSPPGQGSRKLFF.

This chain joins TRBV7-9 and TRBJ1-4; no firm D call. The CDR3 has 14 residues. V was trimmed by 5 bases and J by 4 bases, leaving 11 bases between them. CDR1 and CDR2 from the germline V gene are SEHNR and FQNEAQ (reference sequence). CDR3 residues: CASSPRDRNEKLFF. For the CDR3, the DNA is TGTGCCAGCAGCCCGCGGGATCGTAATGAAAAACTGTTTTTT.

Worth noting for this clone: Other DNA variants within this sample encode the same CDR3. The V call is TRBV9, the J call TRBJ1-1; the D is unclear. The ends were cut back, 5 bases at V and 5 bases at J, with 13 bases in the middle. CDR3 length equals 13 residues. The germline gives CDR1 SGDLS, CDR2 YYNGEE. The CDR3 reads CASSPLGNTEAFF. The CDR3 region has the DNA TGTGCCAGCAGTCCTTTGGGAAATACTGAAGCTTTCTTT.

In this sample, this clone turned up once. At the DNA level, this CDR3 is encoded by other sequences in the same sample as well. The V gene is TRBV27, the J gene TRBJ2-7; 11 bases agree with TRBD2. J gave up 3 bases and V 4 bases, and 2 bases lay outside the gene matches. The CDR3 totals 14 residues. CDR1 is MNHEY, CDR2 SMNVEV, per germline (reference sequence). The CDR3 bases are TGTGCCAGCAGTTCTACTAGCGGGAGCTACGAGCAGTACTTC. Residues: CASSSTSGSYEQYF.

The rearrangement joins TRBV28 to TRBJ1-5, with D maybe TRBD1 (5 bases). Between the trimmed V and J ends, which lost 3 bases and 2 bases, there was a span of 11 bases. Germline V lookup: CDR1 MDHEN, CDR2 SYDVKM. The CDR3 contains 15 residues. Here the CDR3 reads CASSFGGTGNQPQHF. For the CDR3, the DNA is TGTGCCAGCAGTTTCGGGGGAACTGGCAATCAGCCCCAGCATTTT.

The gene calls are TRBV5-1 and TRBJ2-1; 12 positions agree with TRBD2. With V trimmed by 3 bases and J by 6 bases, 7 bases remained unmatched. There are 16 residues in the CDR3. The V gene's germline CDR1 is SGHRS and CDR2 YFSETQ. The CDR3 sequence is CASSYELAGGFNEQFF. CDR3 DNA: TGCGCCAGCAGCTATGAACTAGCGGGGGGCTTCAATGAGCAGTTCTTC.

V is TRBV6-5 and J is TRBJ1-1, with D tentatively TRBD1 (5 bases). Germline V CDR1 and CDR2: MNHEY, SVGAGI. Trimming removed 1 base at V and 4 bases at J, with 13 bases between. The CDR3 spans 15 residues. Here the CDR3 reads CASSYYGLTGTEAFF. As DNA, the CDR3 is TGTGCCAGCAGTTACTATGGCTTAACAGGCACTGAAGCTTTCTTT.

The chain is built from TRBV10-3 and TRBJ2-3; no clear D. The CDR3 totals 13 residues. Germline assignment: CDR1 ENHRY and CDR2 SYGVKD. The ends were cut back, 6 bases at V and 0 bases at J, with 7 bases in the middle. For the CDR3, the DNA is TGTGCCATCAGCCTTTCTAGCACAGATACGCAGTATTTT. This encodes CAISLSSTDTQYF.

This chain connects TRBV7-8 to TRBJ2-7, with a possible D match to TRBD1 (6 bases). The germline V and J ends were trimmed by 1 base and 1 base, with 11 bases remaining between them. Germline loops: CDR1 SGHVS, CDR2 FQNEAQ. The CDR3 spans 15 residues. Here the CDR3 DNA reads TGTGCCAGCAGCTTAGAGGGGGACATTTCCTACGAGCAGTACTTC. This encodes CASSLEGDISYEQYF.

V and J are TRBV27 and TRBJ1-4; D gene unclear. The CDR3 is 17 residues long. CDR1 and CDR2 from the germline V gene are MNHEY and SMNVEV (reference sequence). V dropped 5 bases and J dropped 6 bases, with 22 bases sitting between them. The chain's CDR3 is CASSRSATRQKDEKLFF. The DNA of the CDR3 is TGTGCCAGCAGTAGAAGCGCGACTCGGCAGAAAGATGAAAAACTGTTTTTT. Full variable domain (missing parts from reference TRBV27 and TRBJ1-4): EAQVTQNPRYLITVTGKKLTVTCSQNMNHEYMSWYRQDPGLGLRQIYYSMNVEVTDKGDVPEGYKVSRKEKRNFPLILESPSPNQTSLYFCASSRSATRQKDEKLFFGSGTQLSVL.

The chain carries TRBV6-5 and TRBJ2-1, with D hard to call. CDR1 and CDR2 from the germline V gene are MNHEY and SVGAGI. V lost 6 bases to trimming and J lost 5 bases, with 8 bases between them. The CDR3 length is 12 residues. The CDR3 region is CASSRYDNEQFF. CDR3 nucleotide sequence: TGTGCCAGCAGCCGCTATGACAATGAGCAGTTCTTC.

This sequence joins TRBV7-8 and TRBJ1-4; D possibly corresponds to TRBD1 (5 bases). CDR1 is SGHVS and CDR2 is FQNEAQ in the germline V gene. This CDR3 comprises 12 residues. Between the trimmed V and J ends, which lost 5 bases and 8 bases, there was a span of 9 bases. CDR3: CASSAGWEKLFF. The CDR3 bases are TGTGCCAGCAGCGCAGGGTGGGAAAAACTGTTTTTT.

The chain links TRBV9 to TRBJ1-1; perhaps TRBD1 as D (5 bases). V was cut by 0 bases and J by 3 bases, with 12 bases left in between. The CDR3 runs 15 residues. In germline, CDR1 is SGDLS, CDR2 YYNGEE. The CDR3 reads CASSVEAGRHTEAFF. The DNA for the CDR3 is TGTGCCAGCAGCGTAGAGGCGGGACGCCACACTGAAGCTTTCTTT.

CDR3 residues: CASSQNPQGYYEQYF. The CDR3 bases are TGCGCCAGCAGCCAGAACCCTCAGGGATACTACGAGCAGTACTTC. The chain employs TRBV4-3 and TRBJ2-7, with D maybe TRBD1 (5 bases). Per germline, CDR1 LGHNA and CDR2 YSLEER. This CDR3 spans 15 amino acids. The V gene lost 3 bases and the J gene lost 3 bases, with 15 bases spanning the gap.

This chain links TRBV11-2 with TRBJ2-7, with 10 positions matching TRBD1. This CDR3 contains 13 residues. Germline V gene data show CDR1 as SGHAT and CDR2 as FQNNGV. The V and J ends lost 9 bases and 2 bases, in that order; junction bases with no gene match: 4. The CDR3 sequence: CASAGTGAYEQYF. CDR3 DNA: TGTGCCAGTGCCGGGACAGGGGCCTACGAGCAGTACTTC.

This clone has a handful of counts. The V gene is TRBV7-9, the J gene TRBJ1-4; tentative D call: TRBD1 (6 bases). CDR3 length: 14 amino acids. The ends were cut back, 5 bases at V and 8 bases at J, with 15 bases in the middle. Germline V gives CDR1 SEHNR, CDR2 FQNEAQ (reference sequence). The CDR3 DNA reads TGTGCCAGCAGCCGTCGGGGGCAAGGGGAAAAACTGTTTTTT. It yields the protein CASSRRGQGEKLFF. The full variable domain, with the rest looked up from reference TRBV7-9 and TRBJ1-4, is DTGVSQNPRHKITKRGQNVTFRCDPISEHNRLYWYRQTLGQGPEFLTYFQNEAQLEKSRLLSDRFSAERPKGSFSTLEIQRTEQGDSAMYLCASSRRGQGEKLFFGSGTQLSVL.

The genes are TRBV7-9 and TRBJ2-1, with 9 bases that match TRBD2. V was clipped by 6 bases and J by 8 bases; unmatched bases: 11. The CDR3 contains 15 residues. Germline loops: CDR1 SEHNR, CDR2 FQNEAQ (reference sequence). CDR3 nucleotides: TGTGCCAGCAGTGGGGGACTAGCTGTAAACTATGAGCAGTTCTTC. Translated: CASSGGLAVNYEQFF.